These 12 T cell receptor beta chains were all obtained from the same sample, sequenced in a study of Ad26.COV2.S vaccination and SARS-CoV-2 variants. Data came from immunoSEQ multiplex PCR; TCRdb stores just in-frame clones and leaves some out. This table has 430,000 or so clones, 80% to 95% appearing once. Treatment of the sample: some 19 received Ad26.COV2.S at low or high dose, single or two shots; 5 received placebo; per-sample allocation not given. Sampling took place 63 days after the first vaccine or placebo injection. The input for sequencing was peripheral blood, taken in a trial of Ad26.COV2.S vaccine versus placebo. Every receptor here comes from a person between 18 and 65 years old who received the Ad26.COV2.S COVID-19 vaccine or a placebo.

CDR3 sequence: CATSGTSQETQYF. In DNA form, the CDR3 reads TGTGCCACCAGTGGTACCTCCCAAGAGACCCAGTACTTC. V is TRBV24-1 and J is TRBJ2-5; D ambiguous. This CDR3 is built from 13 residues. Trimming pared 5 bases from V and 1 base from J, leaving 7 bases between. Looked up from germline, CDR1 is KGHDR and CDR2 is SFDVKD.

The V and J genes are TRBV12-3 or TRBV12-4 and TRBJ2-7, with a possible D match to TRBD1 (6 bases). V lost 5 bases and J lost 6, with 14 bases in between. The CDR3 spans 13 residues. The CDR3 sequence: CASSAQTGIEQYF. The CDR3 DNA reads as TGTGCCAGCAGTGCACAAACAGGGATCGAGCAGTACTTC.

The table lists this clone with a few counts. The chain carries TRBV29-1 and TRBJ2-1; D assignment may be TRBD1 or TRBD2 (5 bases each). Between the trimmed V and J ends, which lost 3 bases and 3 bases, there was a span of 15 bases. The CDR3 has 15 amino acids. Germline-derived CDR1 and CDR2 are SQVTM and ANQGSEA. The CDR3 is CSVEPGTEDYNEQFF. CDR3 coding DNA: TGCAGCGTTGAGCCCGGGACGGAAGACTACAATGAGCAGTTCTTC.

The genes are TRBV5-1 and TRBJ2-5; 7 positions agree with TRBD1. V shed 3 bases, J shed 1 base, and the junction held 3 bases outside the gene matches. Germline V gene data show CDR1 as SGHRS and CDR2 as YFSETQ. The CDR3 sequence is 14 residues long. CDR3 sequence reads: CASSWDRSQETQYF. CDR3 nucleotides: TGCGCCAGCAGCTGGGACAGAAGCCAAGAGACCCAGTACTTC.

V usage is TRBV4-3 and J usage is TRBJ2-3; D may be TRBD2 (6 bases). This CDR3 has 18 amino acids. Germline V gene sequence: CDR1 LGHNA, CDR2 YSLEER. Trimming left V 1 base short and J 7 bases short, with 24 bases between. CDR3 sequence (DNA): TGCGCCAGCAGCCAAGCGGTAACACCTGGGGGGACCTTTAATACGCAGTATTTT. This encodes CASSQAVTPGGTFNTQYF.

The chain joins TRBV4-2 to TRBJ2-3, with a possible D match to TRBD2 (6 bases). Per germline, CDR1 LGHNA and CDR2 YNFKEQ. Deletions cut 3 bases from V and 4 bases from J, with 11 bases between. The CDR3 is 14 amino acids. The CDR3 DNA reads as TGTGCCAGCAGCCAGACTAGTATCCCAGATACGCAGTATTTT. It specifies CASSQTSIPDTQYF.

The chain couples TRBV7-6 to TRBJ2-5; 7 nucleotides agree with TRBD1. Germline V gives CDR1 SGHVS, CDR2 FNYEAQ. Unmatched junction bases numbered 10, after V lost 5 bases and J lost 1 base. This CDR3 contains 16 residues. The CDR3 loop is CASSGRRDSVQETQYF. CDR3 in DNA: TGTGCCAGCAGCGGCCGCCGGGACAGCGTCCAAGAGACCCAGTACTTC.

The genes are TRBV7-6 and TRBJ2-2; TRBD2 agrees at 7 bases. Per germline, CDR1 SGHVS and CDR2 FNYEAQ. This CDR3 has 14 amino acids. V was clipped by 2 bases and J by 4 bases; unmatched bases: 1. Here the CDR3 reads CASSLLAATGELFF. The CDR3 nucleotides read TGTGCCAGCAGCTTACTAGCGGCCACCGGGGAGCTGTTTTTT.

This clone has only a few counts. This chain connects TRBV5-1 to TRBJ2-7; 7 bases are a match to TRBD1. This CDR3 has 14 residues. With 4 bases clipped from V and 4 bases from J, the junction kept 8 bases outside the gene matches. Germline V gives CDR1 SGHRS, CDR2 YFSETQ. CDR3 loop: CASSTPGQNYEQYF. In DNA form, the CDR3 reads TGCGCCAGCAGCACCCCGGGACAGAATTACGAGCAGTACTTC.

V usage is TRBV11-2 and J usage is TRBJ2-2, with TRBD2 as a possible D gene (5 bases). The CDR3 covers 16 residues. Germline V lookup: CDR1 SGHAT, CDR2 FQNNGV. The ends were cut back, 3 bases at V and 1 base at J, with 12 bases in the middle. The CDR3 is CASSFGVLGNTGELFF. The CDR3 coding sequence is TGTGCCAGCAGCTTCGGGGTTTTGGGGAACACCGGGGAGCTGTTTTTT.

CDR3 coding DNA: TGCGCCAGCAGCTTGACCCCCGGGGCGGAAGAGACCCAGTACTTC. Protein: CASSLTPGAEETQYF. V and J are TRBV5-1 and TRBJ2-5; D is tentatively TRBD1 or TRBD2 (5 bases each). V shed 1 base and J shed 3 bases, with 13 bases lying between them. The CDR3 totals 15 residues. Per germline, CDR1 SGHRS and CDR2 YFSETQ.

The V and J genes are TRBV28 and TRBJ2-5, with 9 bases fitting TRBD2. In germline, CDR1 is MDHEN, CDR2 SYDVKM. The CDR3 loop spans 14 amino acids. Germline trimming cut 8 bases from V and 2 bases from J; bases unmatched to any gene: 6. The DNA for the CDR3 is TGTGCCAGCGGTGGACTAGCGCATCAAGAGACCCAGTACTTC. Amino acid sequence: CASGGLAHQETQYF.